This T cell receptor beta chain was observed in a study of blood T cells in healthy people across ages. Study overall: The capture of about one barcoded beta molecule per two T cells was achieved by template switching. Findings and caveats of the study: Possibly, changes in expanded clonotypes were confounded because donor CMV status was unknown.

This clonotype was seen ten or more times. Antigen: not known. In each sample, at least 6 million PBMCs were isolated. CDR3 size: 13 residues. CDR1 is SGHTA, CDR2 FQGNSA, per germline. J lost 10 bases, V lost 4 bases, and 7 bases had no gene match. Combining a sample-barcoded 5' primer with a J-beta primer mix, a second PCR ran for roughly 6 to 11 cycles. Every single cDNA molecule received a tag from a template-switch adaptor with 12 random nucleotides. TCRdb fed the 5' RACE reads into MiXCR, producing one record per CDR3 protein. This table has 1.5 million to 2 million distinct CDR3 sequences, about two fifths appearing once.

This TCR derives from a human donor in good health. This chain connects TRBV7-2 to TRBJ2-1, with TRBD2 matching 7 bases. Sequenced input: blood. As DNA, the CDR3 is TGTGCCAGCAGCTCAACGGGGGGAAGAGAGCAGTTCTTC. Its translation: CASSSTGGREQFF.